The clone carrying this TCR beta chain has just one count. These data are taken from a study of Ad26.COV2.S vaccination and SARS-CoV-2 variants. Overall study context: Dosing was one shot or two shots 56 days apart.

Measured with immunoSEQ multiplex PCR; TCRdb has only the in-frame clones, and not every one. The data show hundreds of thousands of clones, around nine tenths seen once. The treatment here: approximately 18 received Ad26.COV2.S at low or high dose, single or two shots; about 5 received placebo; per-sample allocation not given. The study sampled participants on day 63 after the first vaccine or placebo injection. Trimming at V came to 8 bases and at J to 4 bases, leaving 7 bases not matched to a gene. CDR1 is MGHDK and CDR2 is SYGVNS in the germline V gene. The CDR3 covers 14 residues. The chain carries TRBV25-1 and TRBJ1-5; 8 bases match TRBD1. This receptor was identified in a person aged 18-65 years who received the Ad26.COV2.S COVID-19 vaccine or a placebo. Source: peripheral blood, taken in a trial of Ad26.COV2.S vaccine versus placebo. The CDR3 DNA is TGTGCCAGCCGAGGACAGGGAGGAAATCAGCCCCAGCATTTT. Translated: CASRGQGGNQPQHF.